Here is one T cell receptor (beta chain) with its context. As yet, its antigen is unknown. This could be a read error, since a much larger clone is one nucleotide away. Because the CDR3 is missing its conserved closing phenylalanine or tryptophan, this is likely a read error. TCRbeta libraries were built with three rounds of nested PCR, modified from ARM-PCR. TCRdb independently ran MiXCR on the multiplex PCR reads; one entry per CDR3 protein. The sample holds 75,000 to 90,000 distinct CDR3 sequences, around three quarters seen once. RNA was extracted from bulk tissue without any cell sorting. This non-tumor lung sample came from over 3 cm beyond the tumor edge. The record originates from a study of tumor and adjacent non-tumor tissue in lung cancer. Study as a whole: There were some 11 adenocarcinoma, 2 squamous cell carcinoma and 1 small cell lung cancer cases. Stage I to III disease affected roughly 10 men and roughly 5 women aged roughly 30 to 76.

Findings and limits, study-wide: In normal lung, the top 100 clones were significantly more dominant than in tumor.

CDR3 length equals 13 residues. Trimming removed 5 bases from V and 2 bases from J, with 10 bases in between. Germline lookup yields CDR1 GTSNPN and CDR2 SVGIG (reference sequence). The chain couples TRBV30 to TRBJ2-1, with D possibly matching TRBD2 (6 bases). This receptor was identified in a woman in her forties or fifties with non-small cell lung cancer. The sample comprised distant non-tumor lung tissue. CDR3 region: CAWGGMAYNEQFI. The DNA for the CDR3 is TGTGCCTGGGGCGGGATGGCCTACAATGAGCAGTTCATC.